The 23 T cell receptor beta chains below all came from one sample that was sequenced in a study of T cells in localized non-small cell lung cancer. TCRdb's table, derived via immunoSEQ multiplex PCR, lists solely in-frame clones and lacks some. The sample holds 59,000 or so clones, approximately 90% seen once. The sequencing here drew on peripheral blood, taken before any cancer treatment. The receptor set was obtained from a man aged 35 to 69 with stage I lung adenocarcinoma.

The gene calls are TRBV11-2 and TRBJ2-1; unclear D gene. Trimming stripped 1 base from V and 3 bases from J, with 10 bases between. This CDR3 region has 15 residues. In germline, CDR1 is SGHAT, CDR2 FQNNGV. In DNA, the CDR3 is TGTGCCAGCAGCTTAGGAGACGCAGGCTACAATGAGCAGTTCTTC. Translation: CASSLGDAGYNEQFF.

The chain combines TRBV19 with TRBJ2-7, with D perhaps TRBD2 (6 bases). V dropped 5 bases and J dropped 3 bases, with 17 bases sitting between them. Germline CDR1 reads LNHDA; CDR2 reads SQIVND (reference sequence). This CDR3 contains 15 residues. The DNA of the CDR3 is TGTGCCAGTAGTCACCGGGACGGAGGGGACTACGAGCAGTACTTC. Amino acid sequence: CASSHRDGGDYEQYF.

The sample holds one count of this clone. The CDR3 protein is CASSFWGNPYEQYF. The CDR3 region has the DNA TGCGCCAGCAGCTTTTGGGGGAATCCCTACGAGCAGTACTTC. The chain carries TRBV5-1 and TRBJ2-7; D may be TRBD1 or TRBD2 (5 bases each). Germline CDR1 SGHRS, CDR2 YFSETQ. The ends were cut back, 2 bases at V and 2 bases at J, with 11 bases in the middle. The CDR3 has 14 amino acids.

This sequence joins TRBV27 and TRBJ2-3; 9 bases fit TRBD2. The junction had 9 bases not matched to a gene; V was cut back by 5 bases and J by 3 bases. CDR3 length: 16 residues. The V gene's germline CDR1 is MNHEY and CDR2 SMNVEV (reference sequence). The CDR3 nucleotides read TGTGCCAGCAGTCCCCCTCGAGCGGGAGGAACAGATACGCAGTATTTT. It translates to CASSPPRAGGTDTQYF.

The chain joins TRBV7-2 to TRBJ2-7; TRBD2 matches at 8 bases. The germline CDR1 and CDR2 sequences are SGHTA and FQGNSA. CDR3 length: 14 amino acids. The V gene end was trimmed by 5 bases and the J gene end by 3 bases; junction bases not matched to a gene: 6. Written as DNA, the CDR3 is TGTGCCAGCAGCGGAATAGCGGGGAACTACGAGCAGTACTTC. It codes for CASSGIAGNYEQYF. Filled out from reference TRBV7-2 and TRBJ2-7, the complete variable domain reads GAGVSQSPSNKVTEKGKDVELRCDPISGHTALYWYRQSLGQGLEFLIYFQGNSAPDKSGLPSDRFSAERTGGSVSTLTIQRTQQEDSAVYLCASSGIAGNYEQYFGPGTRLTVT.

This chain joins TRBV5-5 and TRBJ2-5; unclear D gene. The V gene lost 0 bases and the J gene lost 2 bases, with 8 bases spanning the gap. The CDR3 extends over 14 amino acids. Germline V lookup: CDR1 SGHKS, CDR2 YYEKEE (reference sequence). The CDR3 nucleotides read TGTGCCAGCAGCTTGGTTCCAGAACAAGAGACCCAGTACTTC. The encoded protein is CASSLVPEQETQYF.

V usage is TRBV6-4 and J usage is TRBJ1-4, with 9 bases lining up with TRBD1. CDR3 length equals 16 residues. Germline-derived CDR1 and CDR2 are MRHNA and SNTAGT. V was clipped by 3 bases and J by 4 bases; unmatched bases: 6. The DNA of the CDR3 is TGTGCCAGCAGTGAGGAGGGGACAGGGCATAATGAAAAACTGTTTTTT. Translated, it gives CASSEEGTGHNEKLFF.

The V call is TRBV27, the J call TRBJ2-1, with TRBD2 as a possible D gene (6 bases). Germline lookup yields CDR1 MNHEY and CDR2 SMNVEV (reference sequence). V lost 2 bases and J lost 6, with 17 bases in between. CDR3 size: 16 residues. The CDR3 DNA reads as TGTGCCAGCAGTTTAGGTGGGCCGGACGGGGGCAATGAGCAGTTCTTC. As protein: CASSLGGPDGGNEQFF.

The J gene is TRBJ2-7, the V gene TRBV4-1, with 7 bases aligning to TRBD2. The CDR3 is made up of 15 amino acids. From germline, CDR1 is MGHRA and CDR2 YSYEKL. With V trimmed by 0 bases and J by 6 bases, 8 bases remained unmatched. The CDR3, as DNA: TGCGCCAGCAGCCAAGAACCAAGCGGGATATCCGAGCAGTACTTC. Translation: CASSQEPSGISEQYF.

The V gene is TRBV30, the J gene TRBJ1-1; unclear D gene. Trimming left V 1 base short and J 5 bases short, with 14 bases between. The CDR3 has 14 amino acids. Germline CDR1 and CDR2: GTSNPN and SVGIG (reference sequence). CDR3 nucleotide sequence: TGTGCCTGGAGTGCTCAGCTGGGAGGTACTGAAGCTTTCTTT. It specifies CAWSAQLGGTEAFF.

The V and J genes are TRBV6-5 and TRBJ1-1; 11 nucleotides agree with TRBD1. Germline lookup yields CDR1 MNHEY and CDR2 SVGAGI. The J segment lost 5 bases and the V segment lost 8 bases, leaving 7 bases of the junction unmatched. The CDR3 extends over 14 amino acids. The CDR3 DNA reads as TGTGCCAGCGGTCGGACAGGGGGCTATACTGAAGCTTTCTTT. Protein sequence: CASGRTGGYTEAFF.

By share, this clone ranks as medium-sized. J is TRBJ1-2 and V is TRBV11-2; D remains unclear. The V end lost 4 bases, the J end lost 3 bases, and 15 bases lay between the germline ends. CDR3 length equals 15 residues. From germline, CDR1 is SGHAT and CDR2 FQNNGV. CDR3 sequence reads: CASSSTPTAHYGYTF. The CDR3 DNA reads as TGTGCCAGCAGCTCAACCCCTACAGCCCACTATGGCTACACCTTC.

This clone was counted between two and nine times. CDR3 sequence (DNA): TGTGCCAGCGAACGATGGGGTACCGGGACAGGGGCGGCAGAGACCCAGTACTTC. This encodes CASERWGTGTGAAETQYF. V gene TRBV11-3 combines with J gene TRBJ2-5, with 10 bases matching TRBD1. CDR3 length: 18 residues. Per the germline V gene, CDR1 is SGHNT and CDR2 is YENEEA. The V gene end was trimmed by 8 bases and the J gene end by 4 bases; junction bases not matched to a gene: 19.

J is TRBJ1-5 and V is TRBV28; the D is unclear. The CDR3 has 14 residues. Germline V gives CDR1 MDHEN, CDR2 SYDVKM. Trimming removed 8 bases at V and 5 bases at J, with 16 bases between. CDR3 in amino acids: CASGLGSFYQPQHF. DNA for the CDR3: TGTGCCAGCGGTCTCGGCAGCTTCTATCAGCCCCAGCATTTT.

This chain uses TRBV29-1 with TRBJ2-5, with 8 bases fitting TRBD2. Per the germline V gene, CDR1 is SQVTM and CDR2 is ANQGSEA. J lost 1 base, V lost 0 bases, and 4 bases had no gene match. The CDR3 length is 15 residues. CDR3: CSVEDLAGGQETQYF. For the CDR3, the DNA is TGCAGCGTTGAAGATCTCGCGGGAGGCCAAGAGACCCAGTACTTC.

V usage is TRBV15 and J usage is TRBJ2-7, with TRBD1 matching 9 bases. Germline CDR1 LNHNV, CDR2 YYDKDF (reference sequence). Trimming at V came to 1 base and at J to 2 bases, leaving 3 bases not matched to a gene. The CDR3 spans 15 residues. For the CDR3, the DNA is TGTGCCACCAGCAGAGGACAGGGGGTTACCTACGAGCAGTACTTC. Translated: CATSRGQGVTYEQYF.

The rearrangement links TRBV20-1 to TRBJ2-3, with a weak D call TRBD1 (5 bases). V shed 5 bases and J shed 8 bases, with 11 bases lying between them. The CDR3 extends over 11 amino acids. Germline loops: CDR1 DFQATT, CDR2 SNEGSKA (reference sequence). The DNA for the CDR3 is TGCAGTGCTGAGGACACACCTACGCAGTATTTT. Translating gives CSAEDTPTQYF.

The V gene is TRBV10-3, the J gene TRBJ2-2; D call uncertain. The V end was cut by 2 bases, the J end by 6 bases, with 10 bases between. Germline V gene data show CDR1 as ENHRY and CDR2 as SYGVKD. The CDR3 covers 14 residues. The CDR3: CAISEDRIPGELFF. CDR3 sequence (DNA): TGTGCCATCAGTGAGGACCGAATACCCGGGGAGCTGTTTTTT.

This clone was recorded only once. The genes are TRBV28 and TRBJ1-2, with unresolved D. The germline CDR1 and CDR2 sequences are MDHEN and SYDVKM. The length of the CDR3 is 12 residues. V lost 6 bases, J lost 2 bases, and 7 bases lay in between. The CDR3, as DNA: TGTGCCAGCAGCGAGATAAACTATGGCTACACCTTC. Its translation is CASSEINYGYTF.

The V and J genes are TRBV19 and TRBJ2-5; D is undetermined. The CDR3 extends over 11 amino acids. The germline V gene encodes CDR1 LNHDA and CDR2 SQIVND (reference sequence). Trimming pared 7 bases from V and 5 bases from J, leaving 8 bases between. This chain's CDR3 is CASNGWETQYF. The CDR3 nucleotides are TGTGCCAGTAATGGGTGGGAGACCCAGTACTTC.

The V gene is TRBV5-1, the J gene TRBJ2-1; D is perhaps TRBD2 (5 bases). Deletions cut 5 bases from V and 9 bases from J, with 21 bases between. This CDR3 spans 15 amino acids. CDR1 and CDR2 from the germline V gene are SGHRS and YFSETQ. CDR3 DNA: TGCGCCAGCAGGGAAACGGTGGGAGTCGAGGGTGAGCAGTTCTTC. Translated: CASRETVGVEGEQFF.

The chain employs TRBV18 and TRBJ2-2; D gene ambiguous. This CDR3 is built from 14 residues. Trimming took 3 bases from V and 6 from J, leaving 11 bases between them. Germline V CDR1 and CDR2: KGHSH, LQKENI. The CDR3 sequence is CASSPTNGAGELFF. CDR3 bases: TGTGCCAGCTCACCGACCAATGGGGCCGGGGAGCTGTTTTTT.

This clone was seen a few times. The chain combines TRBV2 with TRBJ2-1; no clear D. The CDR3 has 12 amino acids. Trimming stripped 8 bases from V and 9 bases from J, with 14 bases between. CDR1 and CDR2 from the germline V gene are SNHLY and FYNNEI. CDR3 residues: CASLIYGSEQFF. As DNA, the CDR3 is TGTGCCAGCCTAATCTATGGTTCTGAGCAGTTCTTC.